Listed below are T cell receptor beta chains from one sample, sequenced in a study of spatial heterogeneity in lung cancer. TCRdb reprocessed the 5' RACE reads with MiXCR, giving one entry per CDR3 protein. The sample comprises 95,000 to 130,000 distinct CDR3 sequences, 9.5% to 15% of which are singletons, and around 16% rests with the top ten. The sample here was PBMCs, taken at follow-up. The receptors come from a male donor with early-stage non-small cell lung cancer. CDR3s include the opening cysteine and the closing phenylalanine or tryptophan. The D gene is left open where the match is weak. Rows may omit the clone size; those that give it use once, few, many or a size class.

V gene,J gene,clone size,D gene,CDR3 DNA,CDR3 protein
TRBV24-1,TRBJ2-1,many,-,TGTGCCACCAGTGATTTTGGTGGAGGGGTCCGTAATGAGCAGTTCTTC,CATSDFGGGVRNEQFF
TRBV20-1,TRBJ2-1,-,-,TGCAGTGCTAGAGATTCGGGCACCATCTCCTACAATGAGCAGTTCTTC,CSARDSGTISYNEQFF
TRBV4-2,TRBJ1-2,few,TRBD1,TGTGCCAGCAGCCTAGATGGACAGGGGACCAACTATGGCTACACCTTC,CASSLDGQGTNYGYTF
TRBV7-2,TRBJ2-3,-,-,TGTGCCAGCAGCTTAGCGGGTACGCAGTATTTT,CASSLAGTQYF
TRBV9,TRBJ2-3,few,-,TGTGCCAGCAGCCCTCGGTGGAAGGATACGCAGTATTTT,CASSPRWKDTQYF
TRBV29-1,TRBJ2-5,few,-,TGCAGCGTAAGGTGGAGGGCGGAGACCCAGTACTTC,CSVRWRAETQYF
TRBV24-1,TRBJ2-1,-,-,TGTGCCACCAGTGCAGGGTACTACAATGAGCAGTTCTTC,CATSAGYYNEQFF
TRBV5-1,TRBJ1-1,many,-,TGCGCCAGCAGCTTGGGGGGAATGAACACTGAAGCTTTCTTT,CASSLGGMNTEAFF
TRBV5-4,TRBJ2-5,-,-,TGTGCCAGCAGCTTAAAAGGGGGGAAGGGGGAGACCCAGTACTTC,CASSLKGGKGETQYF
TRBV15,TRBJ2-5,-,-,TGTGCCACCAGCAGAGATGGCTTCGGACTGGCGACTGGGGAGACCCAGTACTTC,CATSRDGFGLATGETQYF
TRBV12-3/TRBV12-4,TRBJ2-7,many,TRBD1,TGTGCCAGTAGACAGGGGGGGTACGAGCAGTACTTC,CASRQGGYEQYF
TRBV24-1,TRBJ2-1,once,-,TGTGCCACCAGTGATCCAGAATTTAGGGGAGTGGGATACAATGAGCAGTTCTTC,CATSDPEFRGVGYNEQFF
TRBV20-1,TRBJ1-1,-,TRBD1,TGCAGTGCTAGAGCCTCGGGACAGTTGAACACTGAAGCTTTCTTT,CSARASGQLNTEAFF
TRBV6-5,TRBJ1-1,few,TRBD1,TGTGCCAGCAGTTACCTTCAGACAGGGGGCACTGAAGCTTTCTTT,CASSYLQTGGTEAFF
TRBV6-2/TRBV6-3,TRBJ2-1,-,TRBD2,TGTGCCAGCAGTTACTCGAAAGTGCGGGGGGAGCAGTTCTTC,CASSYSKVRGEQFF
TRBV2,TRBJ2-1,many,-,TGTGCCAGCAGTGAAGACGTTTCTGAGCAGTTCTTC,CASSEDVSEQFF
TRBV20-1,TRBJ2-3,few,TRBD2,TGCAGTGCTAGGTCCGGGACTACCACGAAAGATACGCAGTATTTT,CSARSGTTTKDTQYF
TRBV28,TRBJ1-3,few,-,TGTGCCAGCAGTTTAACCTCCGACGGAAACACCATATATTTT,CASSLTSDGNTIYF
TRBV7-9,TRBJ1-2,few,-,TGTGCCAGCAGCTTAGAAAGTCTGGACAGCAATGGCTACACCTTC,CASSLESLDSNGYTF
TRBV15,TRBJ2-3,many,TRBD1,TGTGCCACCAGCACCCGGACAGGCAACGGTCGCGATACGCAGTATTTT,CATSTRTGNGRDTQYF
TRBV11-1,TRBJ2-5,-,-,TGTGCCAGCAGCCCAGGCCCCAGGGAAGAGACCCAGTACTTC,CASSPGPREETQYF
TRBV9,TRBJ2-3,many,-,TGTGCCAGCAGCGTGGACAGTTATAGCACAGATACGCAGTATTTT,CASSVDSYSTDTQYF
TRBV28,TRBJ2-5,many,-,TGTGCCAGCAGTGGGATTCAAGAGACCCAGTACTTC,CASSGIQETQYF
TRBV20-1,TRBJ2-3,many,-,TGCAGTGCTAGATTGCAGGGGTTGGATACGCAGTATTTT,CSARLQGLDTQYF
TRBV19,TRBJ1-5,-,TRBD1,TGTGCCACCTCATCACAGGGGAATCAGCCCCAGCATTTT,CATSSQGNQPQHF
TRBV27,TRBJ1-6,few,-,TGTGCCAGCAGTTTAGGTGGGAGCAGGGGAAGGTCACCCCTCCACTTT,CASSLGGSRGRSPLHF
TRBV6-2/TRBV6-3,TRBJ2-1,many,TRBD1,TGTGCCAGCAGTCGGGGACAGGGGGCTGATGAGCAGTTCTTC,CASSRGQGADEQFF
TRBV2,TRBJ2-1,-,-,TGTGCCAGCAGTGGGCTGCTTCGGGGGCGATCCTACAATGAGCAGTTCTTC,CASSGLLRGRSYNEQFF
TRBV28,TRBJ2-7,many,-,TGTGCCAGCAGTTTATCTGGTCCCCAGGGGGGTTCCTACGAGCAGTACTTC,CASSLSGPQGGSYEQYF
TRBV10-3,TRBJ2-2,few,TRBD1,TGTGCCATCAGTGAGTCCAGGAGGACAGGGGAGTCCACCGGGGAGCTGTTTTTT,CAISESRRTGESTGELFF
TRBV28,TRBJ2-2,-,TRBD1,TGTGCCAGCAGCGGGACAGGGGACACCGGGGAGCTGTTTTTT,CASSGTGDTGELFF
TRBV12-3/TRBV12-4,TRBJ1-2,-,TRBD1,TGTGCCAGCAAACAGACAGGGGCCGGCTACACCTTC,CASKQTGAGYTF
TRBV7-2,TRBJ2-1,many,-,TGTGCCAGCACCCCACCGGGACGGAGCAATGAGCAGTTCTTC,CASTPPGRSNEQFF
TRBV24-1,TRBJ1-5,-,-,TGTGCCACCAGTGACTCGGGCAGGGCGAGCAATCAGCCCCAGCATTTT,CATSDSGRASNQPQHF
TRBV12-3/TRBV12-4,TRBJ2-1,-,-,TGTGCCAGCAGTTGGGGACTCCTCTCCTACAATGAGCAGTTCTTC,CASSWGLLSYNEQFF
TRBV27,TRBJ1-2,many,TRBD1,TGTGCCAGCAGTCTAGCCGGACAGGGGGCATTTTATGGCTACACCTTC,CASSLAGQGAFYGYTF
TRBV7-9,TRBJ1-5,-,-,TGTGCCAGCAGCTTAGCAGGGGATATCAATCAGCCCCAGCATTTT,CASSLAGDINQPQHF
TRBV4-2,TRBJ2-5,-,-,TGTGCCAGCAGCCAAGATCCCGTTCGGATAGAGACCCAGTACTTC,CASSQDPVRIETQYF
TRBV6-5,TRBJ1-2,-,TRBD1,TGTGCCAGCAGTCCGCACAGGGGCTTAATCTATGGCTACACCTTC,CASSPHRGLIYGYTF
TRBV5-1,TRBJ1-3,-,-,TGCGCCAGCAGCCCACAGATCTACTCTGGAAACACCATATATTTT,CASSPQIYSGNTIYF
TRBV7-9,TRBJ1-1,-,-,TGTGCCAGCAGCTTAAGTTCAGTGAACATTGAAGCTTTCTTT,CASSLSSVNIEAFF
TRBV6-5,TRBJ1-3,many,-,TGTGCCAGCAGTTACAGCGCCGTTCATTACGTCTCTGGAAACACCATATATTTT,CASSYSAVHYVSGNTIYF
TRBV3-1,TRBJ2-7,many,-,TGTGCCAGCAGCCTTGACCGGGCCAGAGGGCAGTACTTC,CASSLDRARGQYF
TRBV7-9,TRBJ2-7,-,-,TGTGCCAGCAGCTTAAACCCCCCTTCGCGCCCTTACTTC,CASSLNPPSRPYF
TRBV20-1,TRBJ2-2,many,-,TGCAGTGCTAGAGAGGGGGGAAACAAGAACACCGGGGAGCTGTTTTTT,CSAREGGNKNTGELFF
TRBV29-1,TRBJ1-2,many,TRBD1,TGCAGCGTTGAAGATACCCCTTGGACAGGGAACTATGGCTACACCTTC,CSVEDTPWTGNYGYTF